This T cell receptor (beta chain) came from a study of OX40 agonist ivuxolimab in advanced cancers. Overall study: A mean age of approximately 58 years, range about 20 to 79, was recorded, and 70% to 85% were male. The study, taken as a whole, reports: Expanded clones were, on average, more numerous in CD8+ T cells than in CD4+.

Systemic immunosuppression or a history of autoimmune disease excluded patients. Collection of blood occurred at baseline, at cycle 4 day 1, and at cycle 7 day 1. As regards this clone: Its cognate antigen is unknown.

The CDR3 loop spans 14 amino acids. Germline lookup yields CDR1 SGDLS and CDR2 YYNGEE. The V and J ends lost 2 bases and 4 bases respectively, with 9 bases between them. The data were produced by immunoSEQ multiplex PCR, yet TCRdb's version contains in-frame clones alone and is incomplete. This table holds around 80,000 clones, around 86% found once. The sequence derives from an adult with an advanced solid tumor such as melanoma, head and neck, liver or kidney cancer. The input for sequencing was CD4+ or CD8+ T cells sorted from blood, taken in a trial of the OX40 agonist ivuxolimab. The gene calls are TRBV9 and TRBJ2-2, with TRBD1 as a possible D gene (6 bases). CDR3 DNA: TGTGCCAGCAGCGTTCGACAGGCCACCGGGGAGCTGTTTTTT. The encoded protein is CASSVRQATGELFF.